The 11 T cell receptor beta chains below come from one sample, sequenced in a study of T cell changes during pregnancy in multiple sclerosis. Some clones are missing from TCRdb's copy, which holds only in-frame ones; the method was immunoSEQ multiplex PCR. Of 79,000 or so clones detected, around nine tenths appear once; the ten largest clones hold less than 4%. The specimen was peripheral blood, collected before pregnancy. The receptors come from a female donor with multiple sclerosis, enrolled in a pregnancy study.

V is TRBV7-2 and J is TRBJ2-3; 8 nucleotides align to TRBD1. This CDR3 spans 16 amino acids. Germline V gene lookup returns CDR1 SGHTA and CDR2 FQGNSA. V lost 1 base, J lost 2 bases, and 5 bases stayed unmatched. In DNA, the CDR3 is TGTGCCAGCAGCTTAGTACCAGGGGGCCCCACAGATACGCAGTATTTT. Protein: CASSLVPGGPTDTQYF.

The V call is TRBV4-3, the J call TRBJ2-1; tentative D call: TRBD2 (6 bases). CDR1 is LGHNA, CDR2 YSLEER, per germline. This CDR3 has 19 amino acids. The V end was cut by 3 bases, the J end by 7 bases, with 28 bases between. Here the CDR3 reads CASSHGWQGRRTTTNEQFF. The CDR3, as DNA: TGCGCCAGCAGCCATGGGTGGCAGGGCAGGCGGACTACTACAAATGAGCAGTTCTTC.

The chain carries TRBV30 and TRBJ1-4; D may be TRBD1 (5 bases). This CDR3 is 15 amino acids long. The germline V gene encodes CDR1 GTSNPN and CDR2 SVGIG (reference sequence). V was cut by 1 base and J by 4 bases, with 13 bases left in between. CDR3: CAWSDLRTSNEKLFF. The CDR3 region has the DNA TGTGCCTGGAGTGATCTTAGGACAAGTAATGAAAAACTGTTTTTT.

V usage is TRBV5-1 and J usage is TRBJ2-3; D remains ambiguous. The germline gives CDR1 SGHRS, CDR2 YFSETQ. V was shortened by 0 bases and J by 2 bases, with 7 bases between the two germline ends. The CDR3 is made up of 14 amino acids. The CDR3 coding sequence is TGCGCCAGCAGCTTGGGACAAGTCACAGATACGCAGTATTTT. It translates to CASSLGQVTDTQYF.

The chain links TRBV18 to TRBJ1-2; possible D gene TRBD1, 5 bases. The V end was cut by 1 base, the J end by 7 bases, with 13 bases between. Germline CDR1 reads KGHSH; CDR2 reads LQKENI. This CDR3 contains 14 residues. This CDR3 reads CASSPLRGERGYTF. The CDR3 DNA reads TGTGCCAGCTCACCACTTCGGGGGGAGCGTGGCTACACCTTC.

The chain has TRBV6-5 and TRBJ1-2; D not certain. Trimming took 5 bases from V and 7 from J, leaving 17 bases between them. CDR1 is MNHEY and CDR2 is SVGAGI in the germline V gene. The CDR3 has 14 residues. Here the CDR3 reads CASSPRVTYPGYTF. DNA for the CDR3: TGTGCCAGCAGTCCCCGGGTTACGTACCCTGGCTACACCTTC.

This clone was recorded only once. The chain links TRBV2 to TRBJ1-1; D is possibly TRBD1 (5 bases). The CDR3 sequence is 17 residues long. CDR1 is SNHLY, CDR2 FYNNEI, per germline. The germline V and J ends were trimmed by 6 bases and 0 bases, with 20 bases remaining between them. The CDR3 coding sequence is TGTGCCAGCAGCCTCGACAGTGCTGGCGTCATGAACACTGAAGCTTTCTTT. Protein sequence: CASSLDSAGVMNTEAFF.

The rearrangement joins TRBV4-3 to TRBJ1-6, with D unresolved. Germline CDR1 LGHNA, CDR2 YSLEER. The CDR3 totals 15 residues. V was cut by 0 bases and J by 9 bases, with 12 bases left in between. The chain's CDR3 is CASSQDLALGSPLHF. CDR3 coding DNA: TGCGCCAGCAGCCAAGATTTAGCCCTAGGTTCACCCCTCCACTTT.

The chain links TRBV6-5 to TRBJ1-3; a possible D gene is TRBD1 (5 bases). The length of the CDR3 is 15 residues. Germline V gene lookup returns CDR1 MNHEY and CDR2 SVGAGI. V lost 8 bases and J lost 2, with 16 bases in between. The CDR3 bases are TGTGCCAGCGGGCAGGGTAAAGGCCCTGGAAACACCATATATTTT. Its protein is CASGQGKGPGNTIYF.

The chain's CDR3 is CASSFLAGKTGELFF. For the CDR3, the DNA is TGTGCCAGCAGCTTTTTAGCGGGAAAGACCGGGGAGCTGTTTTTT. This sequence joins TRBV5-6 and TRBJ2-2; 8 nucleotides align to TRBD2. The CDR3 length is 15 residues. With V trimmed by 2 bases and J by 5 bases, 5 bases remained unmatched. Germline V lookup: CDR1 SGHDT, CDR2 YYEEEE.

The chain joins TRBV16 to TRBJ1-5; TRBD1 agrees at 7 bases. The germline CDR1 and CDR2 sequences are KGHSY and FQNENV. CDR3 length equals 14 residues. V shed 3 bases, J shed 2 bases, and the junction held 1 base outside the gene matches. The CDR3 nucleotides read TGTGCCAGCAGCCATGGACAGGGCAATCAGCCCCAGCATTTT. Protein sequence: CASSHGQGNQPQHF.